This T cell receptor (beta chain) was identified in a study of T cell changes during pregnancy in multiple sclerosis. This clone was counted once. This table comes from immunoSEQ multiplex PCR, and its TCRdb copy is limited to in-frame clones, with some not included. The repertoire holds some 22,000 clones, about 88% seen once, with more than 7% in the top ten. Looked up from germline, CDR1 is SGHRS and CDR2 is YFSETQ. The length of the CDR3 is 16 residues. The V end was cut by 0 bases, the J end by 2 bases, with 14 bases between. Sequencing used CD8+ T cells from peripheral blood mononuclear cells, obtained after pregnancy. V gene TRBV5-1 combines with J gene TRBJ2-5; TRBD1 is a possible D gene (5 bases). The origin of this receptor is a female donor with multiple sclerosis, enrolled in a pregnancy study. This chain's CDR3 is CASSLVLTELQETQYF. The CDR3 DNA sequence: TGCGCCAGCAGCTTGGTTTTGACAGAGTTGCAAGAGACCCAGTACTTC. Using reference TRBV5-1 and TRBJ2-5 for the parts outside the CDR3, the full variable domain is KAGVTQTPRYLIKTRGQQVTLSCSPISGHRSVSWYQQTPGQGLQFLFEYFSETQRNKGNFPGRFSGRQFSNSRSEMNVSTLELGDSALYLCASSLVLTELQETQYFGPGTRLLVL.